What follows are 25 T cell receptor beta chains derived from one specimen sequenced in a study of cytomegalovirus exposure and HLA in healthy donors (dated by TCRdb to about 2017). The library relied on the immunoSEQ multiplex PCR assay. TCRdb provides this immuneACCESS table in a form limited to in-frame rearrangements. Some clones are lacking; in checked studies, under half of them reflect an unresolved V gene, and why the rest are absent is not known. The sample records a few hundred thousand clones, 90% of which are singletons. The leading ten clones occupy around 3.3% of the sample. The sequencing sample was made of PBMCs. The receptors were sampled from a woman younger than 45 in good health and CMV-seronegative.

The CDR3 coding sequence is TGTGCCAGCAGTTTAGGGGAATTCTATGGCTACACCTTC. Amino acids: CASSLGEFYGYTF. The chain employs TRBV28 and TRBJ1-2; D is unresolved. The CDR3 loop spans 13 amino acids. Looked up from germline, CDR1 is MDHEN and CDR2 is SYDVKM. With 2 bases removed from V and 4 bases from J, the gap between germline ends came to 8 bases.

The chain carries TRBV4-3 and TRBJ1-2; 11 nucleotides match TRBD1. CDR1 is LGHNA and CDR2 is YSLEER in the germline V gene. The V segment lost 2 bases and the J segment 4 bases; nucleotides outside the gene matches: 9. CDR3 size: 17 residues. This CDR3 reads CASSQIGQGAGGYGYTF. The CDR3 nucleotides read TGCGCCAGCAGCCAAATCGGACAGGGGGCGGGTGGCTATGGCTACACCTTC.

This clone was seen more than once but under ten times. The CDR3 sequence: CASSRDYRYEQYF. In DNA, the CDR3 is TGTGCCAGCAGCCGGGACTATCGCTACGAGCAGTACTTC. The V gene is TRBV11-2, the J gene TRBJ2-7, with 7 bases fitting TRBD2. J lost 3 bases, V lost 5 bases, and 4 bases had no gene match. CDR3 length equals 13 residues. Germline V gives CDR1 SGHAT, CDR2 FQNNGV.

This clone has only one observation. The chain carries TRBV7-2 and TRBJ1-5; D is undetermined. This CDR3 contains 15 residues. V lost 2 bases to trimming and J lost 2 bases, with 10 bases between them. Germline CDR1 reads SGHTA; CDR2 reads FQGNSA. In DNA, the CDR3 is TGTGCCAGCAGCTTACGGACCTTCGGCAATCAGCCCCAGCATTTT. This gives the protein CASSLRTFGNQPQHF.

V gene TRBV30 combines with J gene TRBJ1-4; the match to TRBD1 covers 11 bases. This CDR3 has 15 residues. CDR1 and CDR2 from the germline V gene are GTSNPN and SVGIG (reference sequence). With 2 bases clipped from V and 4 bases from J, the junction kept 3 bases outside the gene matches. The DNA of the CDR3 is TGTGCCTGGAGTCAGGGACAGGGGGGTAATGAAAAACTGTTTTTT. Translation: CAWSQGQGGNEKLFF.

This sequence joins TRBV6-1 and TRBJ2-7; the match to TRBD2 covers 7 bases. The J segment lost 3 bases and the V segment lost 7 bases, leaving 12 bases of the junction unmatched. This CDR3 contains 15 residues. Looked up from germline, CDR1 is MNHNS and CDR2 is SASEGT. The CDR3 spells CASTRSGDGNYEQYF. CDR3 sequence (DNA): TGTGCCAGCACCCGAAGCGGGGACGGCAACTACGAGCAGTACTTC.

J is TRBJ1-2 and V is TRBV11-2; 7 bases align to TRBD1. Germline loops: CDR1 SGHAT, CDR2 FQNNGV. V dropped 2 bases and J dropped 7; count of bases not matched to a gene: 7. The CDR3 totals 14 residues. The chain's CDR3 is CASSLYGDSAGYTF. The CDR3 nucleotides read TGTGCCAGCAGCTTATACGGGGACAGTGCTGGCTACACCTTC.

The rearrangement uses TRBV4-3 and TRBJ1-1, with D uncertain. CDR3 length: 11 amino acids. With 4 bases removed from V and 1 base from J, the gap between germline ends came to 1 base. The germline V gene has CDR1 LGHNA and CDR2 YSLEER. The CDR3 reads CASSRNTEAFF. DNA of the CDR3: TGCGCCAGCAGCCGGAACACTGAAGCTTTCTTT.

The genes are TRBV29-1 and TRBJ2-2, with TRBD1 identical over 7 bases. V gave up 4 bases and J gave up 6 bases; unmatched junction bases: 8. CDR3 size: 14 residues. CDR1 and CDR2 from the germline V gene are SQVTM and ANQGSEA. Here the CDR3 reads CSVVGTEDPGELFF. The CDR3 DNA is TGCAGCGTTGTCGGGACAGAGGACCCCGGGGAGCTGTTTTTT.

V gene TRBV19 combines with J gene TRBJ1-5; the match to TRBD1 covers 11 bases. There are 14 residues in the CDR3. Germline CDR1 reads LNHDA; CDR2 reads SQIVND (reference sequence). V lost 10 bases and J lost 7; bases outside the gene matches: 9. DNA of the CDR3: TGTGCCACCCTGCGGACAGGGGGCATGCAGCCCCAGCATTTT. Translation: CATLRTGGMQPQHF. The full variable domain, completed using reference TRBV19 and TRBJ1-5, is DGGITQSPKYLFRKEGQNVTLSCEQNLNHDAMYWYRQDPGQGLRLIYYSQIVNDFQKGDIAEGYSVSREKKESFPLTVTSAQKNPTAFYLCATLRTGGMQPQHFGDGTRLSIL.

The J gene is TRBJ2-7, the V gene TRBV10-3; D is unresolved. Between the trimmed V and J ends, which lost 0 bases and 3 bases, there was a span of 6 bases. The germline V gene encodes CDR1 ENHRY and CDR2 SYGVKD. The CDR3 has 13 amino acids. CDR3 in amino acids: CAISESKDYEQYF. The CDR3 DNA reads TGTGCCATCAGTGAGTCGAAAGACTACGAGCAGTACTTC.

The rearrangement links TRBV13 to TRBJ2-2; 10 bases are a match to TRBD2. Unmatched junction bases numbered 12, after V lost 5 bases and J lost 3 bases. Germline loops: CDR1 PRHDT, CDR2 FYEKMQ (reference sequence). The CDR3 covers 18 residues. CDR3 in amino acids: CASSQDALAGADTGELFF. CDR3 coding DNA: TGTGCCAGCAGCCAAGACGCGCTAGCGGGAGCCGACACCGGGGAGCTGTTTTTT.

The V call is TRBV4-1, the J call TRBJ1-2; TRBD1 matches 8 bases. With V trimmed by 0 bases and J by 8 bases, 8 bases remained unmatched. CDR1 and CDR2 (germline): MGHRA, YSYEKL. This CDR3 spans 15 amino acids. This chain's CDR3 is CASSQDGQGIRGYTF. The DNA for the CDR3 is TGCGCCAGCAGCCAAGATGGACAGGGTATACGGGGCTACACCTTC.

In this sample, this clone turned up once. The chain joins TRBV28 to TRBJ2-1; 12 bases match TRBD2. The CDR3 sequence is 16 residues long. V dropped 0 bases and J dropped 8; count of bases not matched to a gene: 5. CDR1 is MDHEN, CDR2 SYDVKM, per germline. The CDR3 nucleotides read TGTGCCAGCAGTTTATGGTCTAGCGGGAGGGTTGATGAGCAGTTCTTC. Translated: CASSLWSSGRVDEQFF.

The chain carries TRBV11-2 and TRBJ2-7, with D perhaps TRBD1 (5 bases). The CDR3 runs to 14 residues. V shed 5 bases and J shed 4 bases, with 15 bases lying between them. Germline CDR1 is SGHAT and CDR2 is FQNNGV. The DNA for the CDR3 is TGTGCCAGCAGCGTCCCGGCAGGGAAATACGAGCAGTACTTC. Its translation is CASSVPAGKYEQYF.

CDR3 in DNA: TGTGCCAGCAAGACAGGGGATGAAAAACTGTTTTTT. Translation: CASKTGDEKLFF. V usage is TRBV27 and J usage is TRBJ1-4, with 8 bases identical to TRBD1. The length of the CDR3 is 12 residues. The germline V gene has CDR1 MNHEY and CDR2 SMNVEV (reference sequence). Unmatched junction bases numbered 1, after V lost 7 bases and J lost 6 bases.

J is TRBJ2-1 and V is TRBV5-1; unclear D gene. The CDR3 contains 14 residues. Trimming shortened V by 1 base and J by 9 bases, and 14 bases separated the two germline ends. The germline V gene encodes CDR1 SGHRS and CDR2 YFSETQ. The CDR3 reads CASSLMGSTGEQFF. CDR3 bases: TGCGCCAGCAGCTTGATGGGATCAACGGGTGAGCAGTTCTTC.

The CDR3 region has the DNA TGTGCCAGCAGTGGCGGGACAGGGGAGAATGAGCAGTTCTTC. Amino acid sequence: CASSGGTGENEQFF. The chain uses TRBV6-1 and TRBJ2-1; 10 bases align to TRBD1. CDR1 is MNHNS, CDR2 SASEGT, per germline. J was trimmed by 7 bases and V by 4 bases; bases with no gene match: 4. This CDR3 is 14 amino acids long.

The chain employs TRBV27 and TRBJ2-7; a possible D gene is TRBD2 (6 bases). This CDR3 has 12 amino acids. The germline V gene encodes CDR1 MNHEY and CDR2 SMNVEV (reference sequence). The V end lost 11 bases, the J end lost 7 bases, and 18 bases lay between the germline ends. CDR3 in amino acids: CAALGGLGEQYF. CDR3 bases: TGTGCCGCACTAGGAGGGCTAGGGGAGCAGTACTTC.

This sequence joins TRBV5-8 and TRBJ2-4; D is possibly TRBD2 (6 bases). V was shortened by 5 bases and J by 6 bases, with 18 bases between the two germline ends. The CDR3 totals 15 residues. Germline loops: CDR1 SGHTS, CDR2 YDEGEE. CDR3 DNA sequence: TGTGCCAGCAGTTACCGCCCCCGGGGGACAAACATTCAGTACTTC. This codes for CASSYRPRGTNIQYF.

The genes are TRBV4-2 and TRBJ2-7, with D uncertain. Germline CDR1 and CDR2: LGHNA and YNFKEQ. Trimming stripped 0 bases from V and 4 bases from J, with 10 bases between. The CDR3 is 14 amino acids. CDR3 loop: CASSQEKTAYEQYF. The DNA of the CDR3 is TGTGCCAGCAGCCAAGAAAAAACGGCTTACGAGCAGTACTTC.

The V call is TRBV28, the J call TRBJ1-5, with TRBD1 identical over 12 bases. J gave up 7 bases and V 5 bases, and 3 bases lay outside the gene matches. This CDR3 has 14 amino acids. Germline V gives CDR1 MDHEN, CDR2 SYDVKM. CDR3 in amino acids: CASSGTGGGQPQHF. The CDR3 coding sequence is TGTGCCAGCAGTGGGACAGGGGGCGGGCAGCCCCAGCATTTT.

This chain joins TRBV6-5 and TRBJ1-3; tentative D call: TRBD1 (6 bases). Between the trimmed V and J ends, which lost 3 bases and 4 bases, there was a span of 13 bases. The CDR3 has 15 amino acids. CDR1 is MNHEY and CDR2 is SVGAGI in the germline V gene. The CDR3 DNA is TGTGCCAGCAGTTATCGGGGGGCGCACGGAAACACCATATATTTT. Its translation: CASSYRGAHGNTIYF.

This clone appeared a single time. In DNA form, the CDR3 reads TGTGCCAGCAGTTTTCCGCCAAACACCGGGGAGCTGTTTTTT. This sequence encodes CASSFPPNTGELFF. This chain joins TRBV28 and TRBJ2-2; D remains ambiguous. Trimming left V 3 bases short and J 2 bases short, with 7 bases between. CDR3 size: 14 residues. CDR1 and CDR2 from the germline V gene are MDHEN and SYDVKM.

The rearrangement uses TRBV28 and TRBJ1-2; 7 bases are a match to TRBD1. The V segment lost 1 base and the J segment 5 bases; nucleotides outside the gene matches: 7. Germline CDR1 reads MDHEN; CDR2 reads SYDVKM. The CDR3 totals 15 residues. DNA for the CDR3: TGTGCCAGCAGTTTATCAGGCAGGGGGATTTATGGCTACACCTTC. Protein: CASSLSGRGIYGYTF.